Each of the 18 T cell receptor beta chains below was sequenced from the same sample in a study of tumor and adjacent non-tumor tissue in lung cancer. No cell sorting was done before RNA was extracted from the tissue. More than 3 cm separated this lung sample from the edge of the tumor. A modified ARM-PCR protocol with three rounds of nested PCR amplified TCRbeta. From the multiplex PCR reads, TCRdb called clonotypes with MiXCR, one entry per CDR3 protein. The profile shows 80,000 to 100,000 distinct CDR3 sequences, 80% of them singletons. The specimen sequenced was distant non-tumor lung tissue. The origin of the receptors is a man aged 55 to 69 with small cell lung cancer.

The chain is built from TRBV7-3 and TRBJ2-3, with 8 bases aligning to TRBD1. Germline values: CDR1 SGHTA, CDR2 FQGTGA. The CDR3 has 15 amino acids. Trimming took 5 bases from V and 2 from J; bases not matched to a gene: 6. CDR3 region: CASSNTGGPTDTQYF. DNA for the CDR3: TGTGCCAGCAGCAATACAGGGGGGCCCACAGATACGCAGTATTTT.

This clonotype was seen a few times. V is TRBV11-2 and J is TRBJ2-5, with D unclear. Germline CDR1 SGHAT, CDR2 FQNNGV. The CDR3 totals 14 residues. The V end lost 5 bases, the J end lost 3 bases, and 13 bases lay between the germline ends. The CDR3 loop reads CASSPTDVKETQYF. The CDR3 coding sequence is TGTGCCAGCAGCCCCACAGATGTAAAAGAGACCCAGTACTTC.

Comments on this clonotype: The junction does not match germline at one end; this may be a read error. This sequence joins TRBV6-1 and TRBJ1-5; tentatively, D is TRBD1 (6 bases). In germline, CDR1 is MNHNS, CDR2 SASEGT. The CDR3 runs to 14 residues. CDR3 sequence: CASNWAGVDQPRHF. CDR3 DNA sequence: TGTGCCAGCAATTGGGCAGGGGTTGATCAGCCCCGGCATTTT.

Comment on this clonotype: The junction and the germline gene differ at one end; a read error may be behind it. The chain is built from TRBV11-2 and TRBJ2-1; possibly TRBD1 for D (5 bases). The CDR3 is 17 amino acids. Germline values: CDR1 SGHAT, CDR2 FQNNGV. The CDR3 loop reads CASSLVTAQSSHNEHFF. The DNA for the CDR3 is TGTGCCAGCAGCTTAGTGACAGCCCAGAGCTCACACAATGAGCACTTCTTC.

This clonotype has ten or more counts. This chain connects TRBV7-9 to TRBJ1-2; D call uncertain. The germline V and J ends were trimmed by 0 bases and 5 bases, with 7 bases remaining between them. Germline assignment: CDR1 SEHNR and CDR2 FQNEAQ (reference sequence). This CDR3 region has 13 residues. The CDR3 sequence is CASSLADGYGYTF. As DNA, the CDR3 is TGTGCCAGCAGCTTAGCGGACGGATATGGCTACACCTTC.

CDR3 coding DNA: TGTGCCAGCAGTGAGGTACAGGGCACAGATACGCAGTATTTT. The encoded protein is CASSEVQGTDTQYF. The chain employs TRBV2 and TRBJ2-3; D may be TRBD1 (5 bases). CDR3 length equals 14 residues. V lost 3 bases, J lost 1 base, and 8 bases lay in between. Per germline, CDR1 SNHLY and CDR2 FYNNEI. The full variable domain, completed using reference TRBV2 and TRBJ2-3, is EPEVTQTPSHQVTQMGQEVILRCVPISNHLYFYWYRQILGQKVEFLVSFYNNEISEKSEIFDDQFSVERPDGSNFTLKIRSTKLEDSAMYFCASSEVQGTDTQYFGPGTRLTVL.

This chain uses TRBV7-9 with TRBJ2-3, with D uncertain. Germline V lookup: CDR1 SEHNR, CDR2 FQNEAQ (reference sequence). V was cut by 5 bases and J by 3 bases, with 3 bases left in between. The CDR3 extends over 11 amino acids. The CDR3 DNA follows: TGTGCCAGCAGCACAACAGATACGCAGTATTTT. Translated, it gives CASSTTDTQYF. Drawing the rest from reference TRBV7-9 and TRBJ2-3, the complete variable domain is DTGVSQNPRHKITKRGQNVTFRCDPISEHNRLYWYRQTLGQGPEFLTYFQNEAQLEKSRLLSDRFSAERPKGSFSTLEIQRTEQGDSAMYLCASSTTDTQYFGPGTRLTVL.

Comment on this clonotype: No conserved phenylalanine or tryptophan is present at the end of the CDR3, so a read error is the likely explanation. The DNA is omitted, as the CDR3 cannot be located on it reliably, and the CDR3 follows TCRdb's listing. This sequence joins TRBV13 and TRBJ2-1; TRBD2, the table's D call, lacks a check against the DNA. Germline CDR1 reads PRHDT; CDR2 reads FYEKMQ (reference sequence). The CDR3 is made up of 13 amino acids, end residues included. CDR3 protein: CASCSGGSNEEFS.

The V gene is TRBV11-2, the J gene TRBJ1-6; D not certain. CDR3 length: 15 amino acids. Trimming left V 0 bases short and J 8 bases short, with 11 bases between. Germline V gene sequence: CDR1 SGHAT, CDR2 FQNNGV. CDR3 region: CASSLDPGPYSPLHF. The CDR3 DNA follows: TGTGCCAGCAGCTTAGATCCCGGACCCTATTCACCCCTCCACTTT.

The CDR3 nucleotides are TGTGCCAGCTGCTGGACAGAGAACACCGGGGAGCTGTTTTTT. Translated, it gives CASCWTENTGELFF. The chain joins TRBV11-2 to TRBJ2-2, with a tentative D call TRBD1 (6 bases). The germline gives CDR1 SGHAT, CDR2 FQNNGV. The CDR3 length is 14 residues. Trimming stripped 8 bases from V and 1 base from J, with 11 bases between. The full variable domain, completed using reference TRBV11-2 and TRBJ2-2, is EAGVAQSPRYKIIEKRQSVAFWCNPISGHATLYWYQQILGQGPKLLIQFQNNGVVDDSQLPKDRFSAERLKGVDSTLKIQPAKLEDSAVYLCASCWTENTGELFFGEGSRLTVL.

The genes are TRBV6-5 and TRBJ2-1, with D perhaps TRBD2 (6 bases). This CDR3 is 17 amino acids long. Trimming cost V 8 bases and J 3 bases, with 23 bases left between them. Germline CDR1 and CDR2: MNHEY and SVGAGI. CDR3 in amino acids: CASRTLNGSAGYNEQFF. The CDR3 nucleotides read TGTGCCAGCCGAACCCTTAACGGGAGTGCCGGCTACAATGAGCAGTTCTTC.

This clonotype has a handful of counts. At one end the junction does not follow the germline gene, possibly because of a read error. V is TRBV29-1 and J is TRBJ2-1; D uncertain. Germline-derived CDR1 and CDR2 are SQVTM and ANQGSEA. This CDR3 is 12 amino acids long. The DNA of the CDR3 is TGCAGCGTGGTTAACGGGTTCAATGAGCGGTTCTTC. Its protein is CSVVNGFNERFF.

Comment on this clonotype: The junction differs from germline at one of its ends, possibly a read error. The V call is TRBV11-2, the J call TRBJ2-3; a weak D match, TRBD1 (6 bases). This CDR3 has 14 amino acids. Germline CDR1 and CDR2: SGHAT and FQNNGV. The CDR3, as DNA: TGCGCCAACAGCTGGACAGCAAGCATAGAAACGCAGTATTTT. As protein: CANSWTASIETQYF.

On this clonotype: A single base separates this from a much larger clone, so it may be a read error. The genes are TRBV29-1 and TRBJ2-7; the match to TRBD2 covers 9 bases. The germline CDR1 and CDR2 sequences are SQVTM and ANQGSEA. CDR3 length: 13 residues. The CDR3: CSIASGISYGQYF. The CDR3 DNA is TGCAGCATTGCTAGCGGGATTTCCTACGGGCAGTACTTC.

The chain recombines TRBV2 with TRBJ2-5, with D tentatively TRBD2 (6 bases). The CDR3 runs 13 residues. Between the trimmed V and J ends, which lost 6 bases and 5 bases, there was a span of 13 bases. Germline assignment: CDR1 SNHLY and CDR2 FYNNEI. CDR3 in amino acids: CASRGHGGETQYF. In nucleotides, the CDR3 is TGTGCCAGCAGAGGACATGGGGGGGAGACCCAGTACTTC.

As for this clonotype: At one of its ends the junction is not consistent with the germline gene, which may arise from a read error. This sequence joins TRBV10-2 and TRBJ1-2, with D possibly being TRBD1 (6 bases). This CDR3 contains 13 residues. Germline V lookup: CDR1 WSHSY, CDR2 SAAADI. As DNA, the CDR3 is TGCGCCAGCAGTAACTCAAGGGGGATTGGCTACGCCTTC. It encodes CASSNSRGIGYAF.

Points on this clonotype: Germline and junction disagree at one end, which may indicate a read error. V is TRBV10-3 and J is TRBJ2-2, with 7 positions matching TRBD2. Germline CDR1 reads ENHRY; CDR2 reads SYGVKD. This CDR3 region has 14 residues. DNA of the CDR3: TGTGGCATCGATAGCGGGTTGGTCACCAGGGAGCTGTTTTTT. Translating it yields CGIDSGLVTRELFF.

Details on this clonotype: The junction shows a germline mismatch at one end, possibly a read error. The chain combines TRBV20-1 with TRBJ2-1, with D possibly TRBD1 on 5 matching bases. This CDR3 region has 13 residues. The germline V gene has CDR1 DFQATT and CDR2 SNEGSKA (reference sequence). CDR3 sequence (DNA): TGCAGTGCTAAGAGTAGTGGACACAATGAGCAGTCCTTC. It codes for CSAKSSGHNEQSF.